These T cell receptor beta chains were read from a single sample in a study of blood T cell repertoires in COVID-19. Some clones are missing from TCRdb's copy, which holds only in-frame ones; the method was immunoSEQ multiplex PCR. The sample lists 250,000 to 300,000 clones, roughly 91% seen once, with 1.9% in the top ten. The sequencing sample was made of PBMCs or T cells enriched from blood (not recorded which). Every receptor here comes from a woman aged 55-70 years who had recovered from COVID-19. Both conserved end residues are part of each CDR3. The D gene is left open where the match is weak.

>TRBJ1-5|TRBV2|TRBD1
CASSHAGQGDQPQHF
>TRBJ2-7|TRBV12-3/TRBV12-4|-
CASSLVGSYEQYF
>TRBJ1-4|TRBV19|-
CASSIDGGGNEKLFF
>TRBJ2-7|TRBV6-5|TRBD2
CASGRGSPYEQYF
>TRBJ2-7|TRBV2|-
CASRTIFGEQYF
>TRBJ2-2|TRBV7-3|-
CASSLQTQLGELFF
>TRBJ2-5|TRBV6-1|-
CASSEALGGVQETQYF
>TRBJ2-2|TRBV5-4|TRBD2
CASSPGLALMNTGELFF
>TRBJ1-1|TRBV10-3|-
CATESGANTEAFF
>TRBJ2-1|TRBV27|TRBD2
CASSPGTSGRGNNEQFF
>TRBJ1-1|TRBV7-3|-
CASSQQGNTEAFF